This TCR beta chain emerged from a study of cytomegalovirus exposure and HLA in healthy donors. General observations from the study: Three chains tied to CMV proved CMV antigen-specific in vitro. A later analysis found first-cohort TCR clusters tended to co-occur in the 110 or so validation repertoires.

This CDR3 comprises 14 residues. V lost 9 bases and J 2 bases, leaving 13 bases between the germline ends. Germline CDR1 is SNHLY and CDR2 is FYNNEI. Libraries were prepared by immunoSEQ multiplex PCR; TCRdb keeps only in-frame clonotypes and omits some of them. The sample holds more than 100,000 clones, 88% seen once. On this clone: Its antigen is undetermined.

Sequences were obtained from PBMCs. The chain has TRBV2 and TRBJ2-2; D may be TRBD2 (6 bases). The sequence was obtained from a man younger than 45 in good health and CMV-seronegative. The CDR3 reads CARSRGKNTGELFF. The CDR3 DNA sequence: TGTGCCAGATCTCGCGGGAAAAACACCGGGGAGCTGTTTTTT.